A selection of T cell receptor beta chains follows, all from one sample in a study of response to subunit inactivated influenza vaccine. TCRdb re-analysed the RT-PCR reads in MiXCR, keeping a single row per CDR3 protein. The data hold 300,000 to 350,000 distinct CDR3 sequences, with 20% to 25% observed a single time. The sequenced sample was PBMCs from blood, obtained about 20 months after vaccination. The receptor set was obtained from a man between 50 and 69 years old who received an inactivated influenza vaccine. Both conserved end residues are part of each CDR3. D genes are given only for firm matches. Clone size, where shown, is once, few, many, or a class for clones that have expanded.

v_call,clone_size,j_call,d_call,cdr3_aa,cdr3_nt
TRBV6-2/TRBV6-3,many,TRBJ1-2,TRBD1,CASRTWDRANYGYTF,TGTGCCAGCAGAACTTGGGACAGGGCTAACTATGGCTACACCTTC
TRBV6-1,few,TRBJ1-2,TRBD1,CASSKLLTGVSYGYTF,TGTGCCAGCAGCAAATTATTGACAGGGGTATCCTATGGCTACACCTTC
TRBV20-1,NA,TRBJ2-7,TRBD1,CSAYPSGTGAYEQYF,TGCAGTGCCTATCCGAGCGGGACAGGGGCCTACGAGCAGTACTTC
TRBV10-3,NA,TRBJ1-1,NA,CAIRTENTEAFF,TGTGCCATCCGTACAGAAAACACTGAAGCTTTCTTT
TRBV11-3,NA,TRBJ2-1,NA,CASSLRDEQFF,TGTGCCAGCAGCTTACGCGATGAGCAGTTCTTC
TRBV3-1,few,TRBJ2-2,NA,CASSYLGKTGELFF,TGTGCCAGCAGCTACCTAGGGAAGACCGGGGAGCTGTTTTTT
TRBV12-3/TRBV12-4,many,TRBJ1-2,NA,CASSYQYGYTF,TGTGCCAGCAGCTACCAGTATGGCTACACCTTC
TRBV7-9,NA,TRBJ1-2,NA,CASSLAGRQGYGYTF,TGTGCCAGCAGCTTAGCCGGACGACAAGGCTATGGCTACACCTTC
TRBV6-5,NA,TRBJ2-1,TRBD2,CASSYSNSGGEQFF,TGTGCCAGCAGTTACTCGAATAGCGGGGGGGAGCAGTTCTTC
TRBV6-1,many,TRBJ2-3,NA,CASRQPSGTDTQYF,TGTGCCAGCAGACAACCTAGCGGCACAGATACGCAGTATTTT
TRBV3-1,few,TRBJ1-1,NA,CASSQFPEAFF,TGTGCCAGCAGCCAATTCCCTGAAGCTTTCTTT
TRBV13,NA,TRBJ2-4,NA,CASSLGPWWAAKNIQYF,TGTGCCAGCAGCTTAGGCCCATGGTGGGCGGCCAAAAACATTCAGTACTTC
TRBV18,NA,TRBJ2-7,TRBD2,CASSPQVTALAGHEQYF,TGTGCCAGCTCACCACAGGTGACAGCTCTAGCGGGACACGAGCAGTACTTC
TRBV7-9,many,TRBJ1-1,TRBD1,CASGTGRAGTEAFF,TGTGCCAGTGGGACAGGGAGAGCGGGGACTGAAGCTTTCTTT
TRBV12-3/TRBV12-4,NA,TRBJ2-7,TRBD1,CASSSWTGEYEQYF,TGTGCCAGCAGTTCTTGGACAGGGGAGTACGAGCAGTACTTC
TRBV18,many,TRBJ1-1,NA,CASSQGVNTEAFF,TGTGCCAGCTCCCAGGGCGTGAACACTGAAGCTTTCTTT
TRBV27,few,TRBJ2-2,TRBD2,CASQAGSYTGELFF,TGTGCCAGCCAAGCGGGGTCATACACCGGGGAGCTGTTTTTT
TRBV28,NA,TRBJ1-4,NA,CASTSGRRNEKLFF,TGTGCCAGCACCTCGGGACGGCGAAATGAAAAACTGTTTTTT
TRBV3-1,NA,TRBJ1-1,TRBD1,CASSPPPGTGGEAFF,TGTGCCAGCAGCCCACCTCCTGGGACAGGGGGCGAGGCTTTCTTT
TRBV3-1,NA,TRBJ2-2,NA,CASRGSVTGELFF,TGTGCCAGTAGGGGGTCAGTCACCGGGGAGCTGTTTTTT
TRBV4-3,few,TRBJ2-1,TRBD1,CASSQQTGIYEQFF,TGCGCCAGCAGCCAACAGACAGGGATTTATGAGCAGTTCTTC
TRBV6-1,NA,TRBJ1-2,NA,CASSHGTKDYGYTF,TGTGCCAGCAGTCATGGGACGAAGGATTATGGCTACACCTTC
TRBV3-1,few,TRBJ1-2,TRBD1,CASMGTGRYIGYTF,TGTGCCAGCATGGGGACAGGCCGCTACATTGGCTACACCTTC